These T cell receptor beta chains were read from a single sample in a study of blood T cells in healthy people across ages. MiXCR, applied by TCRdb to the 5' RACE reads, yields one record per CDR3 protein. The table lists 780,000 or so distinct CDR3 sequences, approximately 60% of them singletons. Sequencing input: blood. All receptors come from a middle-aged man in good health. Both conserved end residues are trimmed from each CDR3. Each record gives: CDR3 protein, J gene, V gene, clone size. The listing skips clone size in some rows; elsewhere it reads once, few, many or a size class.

CDR3: ASSQGTTEQF
J: TRBJ2-1
V: TRBV4-3
size: few

CDR3: SVILRGLAGNRGGNEQF
J: TRBJ2-1
V: TRBV29-1
size: -

CDR3: ASSFRTGGLKTQY
J: TRBJ2-5
V: TRBV28
size: -

CDR3: ASTDFGQADTQY
J: TRBJ2-3
V: TRBV7-2
size: few

CDR3: ASSFRTSGSTDTQY
J: TRBJ2-3
V: TRBV7-2
size: -

CDR3: SASGLVEQF
J: TRBJ2-1
V: TRBV20-1
size: few

CDR3: ATKVLSNTDTQY
J: TRBJ2-3
V: TRBV12-3/TRBV12-4
size: -

CDR3: ASSPPSGRLDEQF
J: TRBJ2-1
V: TRBV18
size: -

CDR3: ASSQVSGVTYEQY
J: TRBJ2-7
V: TRBV4-1
size: -

CDR3: SVAGQSYNEQF
J: TRBJ2-1
V: TRBV29-1
size: -

CDR3: ASSLTSPYNEQF
J: TRBJ2-1
V: TRBV12-3/TRBV12-4
size: many

CDR3: ASRKTSGQETQY
J: TRBJ2-5
V: TRBV5-1
size: -

CDR3: SVARLAVYNEQY
J: -
V: TRBV29-1
size: -

CDR3: SVRDVTNTGELF
J: TRBJ2-2
V: TRBV29-1
size: few

CDR3: ASSPTTSEETQY
J: TRBJ2-5
V: TRBV18
size: -

CDR3: SARRRGARVDTQY
J: TRBJ2-3
V: TRBV20-1
size: -

CDR3: ASSSDEGTATQY
J: TRBJ2-3
V: TRBV5-1
size: -

CDR3: ASLNLGSRSDNEQF
J: TRBJ2-1
V: TRBV18
size: few

CDR3: ASSPASRGNEQY
J: TRBJ2-7
V: TRBV14
size: -

CDR3: SARTRDSAGNEQY
J: TRBJ2-7
V: TRBV20-1
size: -

CDR3: ASSQVGTGRDTQY
J: TRBJ2-3
V: TRBV3-1
size: few

CDR3: SAQTGGVDNEQF
J: TRBJ2-1
V: TRBV20-1
size: -

CDR3: SAQANRGGTDTQY
J: TRBJ2-3
V: TRBV29-1
size: -

CDR3: ASSTTGLGSNTEAF
J: TRBJ1-1
V: TRBV5-1
size: -

CDR3: SSTGPFSHEQY
J: TRBJ2-7
V: TRBV20-1
size: few

CDR3: ASSPGGGNGEKLF
J: TRBJ1-4
V: TRBV7-2
size: -

CDR3: ASSQSFRGQGRNQPQH
J: TRBJ1-5
V: TRBV4-3
size: -

CDR3: AIRRGLGETQF
J: TRBJ2-1
V: TRBV10-3
size: once

CDR3: SSAVGDGYT
J: TRBJ1-2
V: TRBV29-1
size: -

CDR3: ASSGQGGSEAF
J: TRBJ1-1
V: TRBV2
size: few

CDR3: ASSLPGRWGQETQY
J: TRBJ2-5
V: TRBV5-1
size: few

CDR3: ASSLGEGQETQY
J: TRBJ2-5
V: TRBV5-1
size: once

CDR3: ASSHRRVVGYEQY
J: TRBJ2-7
V: TRBV7-8
size: -

CDR3: ASSSLAGGQETQY
J: TRBJ2-5
V: TRBV12-3/TRBV12-4
size: few

CDR3: ASEAGFGNQPQH
J: TRBJ1-5
V: TRBV6-2/TRBV6-3
size: once

CDR3: ASSYWRGRGPQPQH
J: TRBJ1-5
V: TRBV6-2/TRBV6-3
size: few

CDR3: ASSPGPGTSVYNEQF
J: TRBJ2-1
V: TRBV5-1
size: -

CDR3: ASSLLAGVGTDTQY
J: TRBJ2-3
V: TRBV6-5
size: -

CDR3: ASSSPGRGGYT
J: TRBJ1-2
V: TRBV7-3
size: few

CDR3: ASSLQGRAAEAF
J: TRBJ1-1
V: TRBV6-2/TRBV6-3
size: -

CDR3: SAQTFGTSHGYT
J: TRBJ1-2
V: TRBV20-1
size: -

CDR3: SARWIAGGYEQY
J: -
V: TRBV20-1
size: -

CDR3: ASRLGGTGVHGEQF
J: TRBJ2-1
V: TRBV28
size: -

CDR3: ASSATLTGGGSPLH
J: TRBJ1-6
V: TRBV7-9
size: -

CDR3: ASSLVDGTSGRVIDTQY
J: TRBJ2-3
V: TRBV13
size: -